This T cell receptor beta chain is drawn from a study of blood T cell repertoires in COVID-19. On the study more broadly: T cells, B-cell-depleted T cells, or PBMCs supplied cDNA or gDNA.

Trimming stripped 5 bases from V and 8 bases from J, with 27 bases between. This CDR3 contains 17 residues. The germline CDR1 and CDR2 sequences are SEHNR and FQNEAQ (reference sequence). The authors' processing: Quantification of nucleated cells was approximated via reference gene primer amplification. The assay was immunoSEQ multiplex PCR, and TCRdb's table has in-frame clones only and misses some. Clone size and the V and J calls come from that table; the DNA yielded D and trimming. The sample has around 700,000 clones, 85% to 90% seen once. This TCR derives from a woman under 30 with acute or convalescent COVID-19. The chain carries TRBV7-9 and TRBJ1-2; D not certain. The sample taken for sequencing was peripheral blood. CDR3 amino acids: CASSLSPGSLSGGGYTF. Written as DNA, the CDR3 is TGTGCCAGCAGCCTCAGTCCGGGGTCCCTATCCGGAGGAGGCTACACCTTC. Looking up the rest from reference TRBV7-9 and TRBJ1-2 gives the full variable domain: DTGVSQNPRHKITKRGQNVTFRCDPISEHNRLYWYRQTLGQGPEFLTYFQNEAQLEKSRLLSDRFSAERPKGSFSTLEIQRTEQGDSAMYLCASSLSPGSLSGGGYTFGSGTRLTVV.